Following are 26 T cell receptor beta chains from one sample sequenced in a study of OX40 agonist ivuxolimab in advanced cancers. The method was immunoSEQ multiplex PCR; TCRdb's version includes in-frame clones alone and lacks a portion of them. The sample lists approximately 34,000 clones, around 90% occurring once. Sequencing was performed on CD4+ or CD8+ T cells sorted from blood, taken in a trial of the OX40 agonist ivuxolimab. Receptors originate from an adult with an advanced solid tumor such as melanoma, head and neck, liver or kidney cancer.

This chain joins TRBV19 and TRBJ1-6, with D unresolved. Trimming stripped 5 bases from V and 12 bases from J, with 14 bases between. Germline CDR1 is LNHDA and CDR2 is SQIVND (reference sequence). This CDR3 contains 13 residues. CDR3 in amino acids: CASSAAGGGPLHF. DNA for the CDR3: TGTGCCAGTAGTGCCGCCGGAGGAGGACCCCTCCACTTT. The entire variable domain, with the rest obtained from reference TRBV19 and TRBJ1-6, is as follows: DGGITQSPKYLFRKEGQNVTLSCEQNLNHDAMYWYRQDPGQGLRLIYYSQIVNDFQKGDIAEGYSVSREKKESFPLTVTSAQKNPTAFYLCASSAAGGGPLHFGNGTRLTVT.

The chain is built from TRBV28 and TRBJ1-5, with 9 bases lining up with TRBD1. Per the germline V gene, CDR1 is MDHEN and CDR2 is SYDVKM. The CDR3 has 16 amino acids. V dropped 2 bases and J dropped 0; count of bases not matched to a gene: 2. The chain's CDR3 is CASSLGTGYSNQPQHF. In nucleotides, the CDR3 is TGTGCCAGCAGTTTAGGGACAGGGTATAGCAATCAGCCCCAGCATTTT.

The rearrangement uses TRBV2 and TRBJ2-1, with 15 bases that match TRBD2. Germline V gene lookup returns CDR1 SNHLY and CDR2 FYNNEI. The V gene end was trimmed by 6 bases and the J gene end by 0 bases; junction bases not matched to a gene: 3. This CDR3 is built from 17 residues. The CDR3, as DNA: TGTGCCAGCAGCGGACTAGCGGGGGGGAGCTCCTACAATGAGCAGTTCTTC. It encodes CASSGLAGGSSYNEQFF.

To note about this clone: The junction departs from the called germline gene at one end, perhaps through a read error. The chain employs TRBV9 and TRBJ2-7; D unresolved. This CDR3 comprises 15 residues. CDR1 is SGDLS, CDR2 YYNGEE, per germline. The CDR3 sequence is CASSPYKIPSYEQCF. The CDR3 DNA follows: TGTGCCAGCAGCCCATACAAGATACCCTCCTACGAGCAGTGCTTC.

The J gene is TRBJ1-2, the V gene TRBV6-5, with 7 bases identical to TRBD1. This CDR3 has 14 residues. CDR1 is MNHEY, CDR2 SVGAGI, per germline. With 4 bases clipped from V and 4 bases from J, the junction kept 6 bases outside the gene matches. The CDR3 DNA reads as TGTGCCAGCAGTTCAGGGGGAGGGGCCTATGGCTACACCTTC. Encoded protein: CASSSGGGAYGYTF.

This clone was observed a single time. V usage is TRBV5-8 and J usage is TRBJ1-1; no clear D. This CDR3 is built from 12 residues. CDR1 is SGHTS, CDR2 YDEGEE, per germline. The V and J ends lost 4 bases and 5 bases respectively, with 9 bases between them. CDR3 amino acids: CASSHHTTEAFF. DNA for the CDR3: TGTGCCAGCAGCCACCACACTACTGAAGCTTTCTTT.

This CDR3 reads CASSILAGGQDTQYF. CDR3 DNA: TGTGCCAGCAGCATACTAGCGGGGGGGCAAGATACGCAGTATTTT. The rearrangement joins TRBV7-2 to TRBJ2-3, with TRBD2 identical over 13 bases. The CDR3 length is 15 residues. V was clipped by 5 bases and J by 5 bases; unmatched bases: 4. Germline CDR1 SGHTA, CDR2 FQGNSA. The complete variable domain, with remaining parts taken from reference TRBV7-2 and TRBJ2-3, reads GAGVSQSPSNKVTEKGKDVELRCDPISGHTALYWYRQSLGQGLEFLIYFQGNSAPDKSGLPSDRFSAERTGGSVSTLTIQRTQQEDSAVYLCASSILAGGQDTQYFGPGTRLTVL.

The V and J genes are TRBV7-2 and TRBJ2-7; D might be TRBD1 (6 bases). Looked up from germline, CDR1 is SGHTA and CDR2 is FQGNSA. Trimming stripped 1 base from V and 4 bases from J, with 11 bases between. This CDR3 comprises 14 residues. The CDR3 DNA reads as TGTGCCAGCAGCTTAGGGCAGGGGATATACGAGCAGTACTTC. Translation: CASSLGQGIYEQYF.

The chain recombines TRBV11-1 with TRBJ2-3, with D tentatively TRBD2 (6 bases). CDR1 and CDR2 from the germline V gene are SGHAT and FQDESV (reference sequence). Trimming shortened V by 5 bases and J by 2 bases, and 20 bases separated the two germline ends. CDR3 length equals 17 residues. The CDR3 DNA follows: TGTGCCAGCAGCCAGTCGGGGGATCTAACCCTCACAGATACGCAGTATTTT. Translated, it gives CASSQSGDLTLTDTQYF.

The chain combines TRBV27 with TRBJ2-1, with a weak D call TRBD1 (6 bases). Germline CDR1 reads MNHEY; CDR2 reads SMNVEV (reference sequence). The CDR3 sequence is 12 residues long. With 10 bases removed from V and 7 bases from J, the gap between germline ends came to 14 bases. CDR3 amino acids: CATAGAANEQFF. The DNA for the CDR3 is TGTGCCACCGCAGGGGCAGCAAATGAGCAGTTCTTC.

The genes are TRBV9 and TRBJ2-1; D possibly corresponds to TRBD2 (6 bases). The CDR3 has 12 residues. Germline CDR1 reads SGDLS; CDR2 reads YYNGEE. Trimming removed 0 bases at V and 8 bases at J, with 6 bases between. Here the CDR3 reads CASSVGRDEQFF. In DNA, the CDR3 is TGTGCCAGCAGCGTAGGGAGGGATGAGCAGTTCTTC.

Only one count was recorded for this clone. The genes are TRBV5-1 and TRBJ2-3, with TRBD2 matching over 8 bases. V gave up 5 bases and J gave up 4 bases; unmatched junction bases: 9. Germline CDR1 reads SGHRS; CDR2 reads YFSETQ. CDR3 length: 15 amino acids. CDR3 coding DNA: TGCGCCAGCAGACACGGGGGGGCCGAGGCAGATACGCAGTATTTT. Translating it yields CASRHGGAEADTQYF.

V gene TRBV19 combines with J gene TRBJ1-5, with a tentative D call TRBD1 (6 bases). The germline V gene encodes CDR1 LNHDA and CDR2 SQIVND (reference sequence). V lost 1 base to trimming and J lost 5 bases, with 6 bases between them. The CDR3 has 13 residues. The CDR3 loop is CASSIGTDQPQHF. The CDR3, as DNA: TGTGCCAGTAGTATAGGGACAGATCAGCCCCAGCATTTT. Full variable domain (missing parts from reference TRBV19 and TRBJ1-5): DGGITQSPKYLFRKEGQNVTLSCEQNLNHDAMYWYRQDPGQGLRLIYYSQIVNDFQKGDIAEGYSVSREKKESFPLTVTSAQKNPTAFYLCASSIGTDQPQHFGDGTRLSIL.

The rearrangement joins TRBV14 to TRBJ2-7; D tentatively reads TRBD1 or TRBD2 (5 bases each). CDR1 and CDR2 (germline): SGHDN, FVKESK. Trimming pared 1 base from V and 3 bases from J, leaving 13 bases between. The length of the CDR3 is 15 residues. CDR3 protein: CASSQGGRAGYEQYF. Here the CDR3 DNA reads TGTGCCAGCAGCCAAGGGGGCCGGGCGGGCTACGAGCAGTACTTC.

This chain connects TRBV5-1 to TRBJ2-5; the D gene is possibly TRBD2 (7 bases). Germline CDR1 SGHRS, CDR2 YFSETQ. V lost 6 bases and J lost 5, with 26 bases in between. CDR3 length: 17 amino acids. The CDR3 sequence: CASTEPRGRGLEETQYF. CDR3 in DNA: TGCGCCAGCACCGAACCTAGAGGGCGGGGGCTGGAGGAGACCCAGTACTTC.

The chain links TRBV29-1 to TRBJ2-2; 8 nucleotides line up with TRBD1. The germline gives CDR1 SQVTM, CDR2 ANQGSEA. This CDR3 is 14 amino acids long. The V and J ends lost 3 bases and 1 base, in that order; junction bases with no gene match: 1. The CDR3 protein is CSVDGTGNTGELFF. CDR3 in DNA: TGCAGCGTTGATGGGACAGGGAACACCGGGGAGCTGTTTTTT.

The genes are TRBV27 and TRBJ2-5, with a tentative D call TRBD2 (6 bases). This CDR3 contains 13 residues. The V end lost 4 bases, the J end lost 5 bases, and 11 bases lay between the germline ends. Per germline, CDR1 MNHEY and CDR2 SMNVEV (reference sequence). The CDR3 loop reads CASSSSGRETQYF. The CDR3 DNA reads TGTGCCAGCAGTTCCTCAGGGAGGGAGACCCAGTACTTC.

The chain combines TRBV11-2 with TRBJ2-1; 8 bases line up with TRBD1. The germline CDR1 and CDR2 sequences are SGHAT and FQNNGV. Losses at the gene ends were 1 base for V and 10 bases for J; bases not matched to a gene: 6. The CDR3 is 14 amino acids. CDR3: CASSLVGGTGEQFF. In DNA form, the CDR3 reads TGTGCCAGCAGCTTAGTAGGGGGGACAGGCGAGCAGTTCTTC.

The V call is TRBV27, the J call TRBJ1-1, with 8 bases aligning to TRBD1. After removal of 1 base from V and 4 bases from J, the junction contained 8 bases not matched to a gene. CDR3 length: 16 amino acids. Per germline, CDR1 MNHEY and CDR2 SMNVEV (reference sequence). The chain's CDR3 is CASSLLPGGTTTEAFF. CDR3 nucleotide sequence: TGTGCCAGCAGTTTATTGCCAGGGGGCACGACCACTGAAGCTTTCTTT.

The chain is built from TRBV19 and TRBJ2-5; weak D call: TRBD1 (6 bases). The V gene's germline CDR1 is LNHDA and CDR2 SQIVND (reference sequence). The CDR3 has 14 amino acids. V lost 10 bases, J lost 7 bases, and 22 bases lay in between. The CDR3 bases are TGTGCCACCCGGGACAACCTCGGAGAGGGGACCCAGTACTTC. This sequence encodes CATRDNLGEGTQYF. Looking up the rest from reference TRBV19 and TRBJ2-5 gives the full variable domain: DGGITQSPKYLFRKEGQNVTLSCEQNLNHDAMYWYRQDPGQGLRLIYYSQIVNDFQKGDIAEGYSVSREKKESFPLTVTSAQKNPTAFYLCATRDNLGEGTQYFGPGTRLLVL.

The chain recombines TRBV4-1 with TRBJ2-7; D gene uncertain. Deletions cut 0 bases from V and 5 bases from J, with 11 bases between. Germline V gene sequence: CDR1 MGHRA, CDR2 YSYEKL. This CDR3 spans 14 amino acids. The chain's CDR3 is CASSQEGSYHEQYF. DNA for the CDR3: TGCGCCAGCAGCCAAGAGGGTTCTTACCACGAGCAGTACTTC.

The chain recombines TRBV30 with TRBJ2-1; 12 bases agree with TRBD2. The junction had 10 bases not matched to a gene; V was cut back by 1 base and J by 6 bases. The CDR3 contains 17 residues. Germline V gene data show CDR1 as GTSNPN and CDR2 as SVGIG (reference sequence). CDR3 bases: TGTGCCTGGAGTGGGGAGGCTAGCGGGGGGGCCCCCAATGAGCAGTTCTTC. It yields the protein CAWSGEASGGAPNEQFF. Full variable domain (missing parts from reference TRBV30 and TRBJ2-1): SQTIHQWPATLVQPVGSPLSLECTVEGTSNPNLYWYRQAAGRGLQLLFYSVGIGQISSEVPQNLSASRPQDRQFILSSKKLLLSDSGFYLCAWSGEASGGAPNEQFFGPGTRLTVL.

This sequence joins TRBV9 and TRBJ2-3; a weak D match, TRBD2 (5 bases). This CDR3 spans 15 amino acids. Trimming took 4 bases from V and 1 from J, leaving 13 bases between them. CDR1 is SGDLS and CDR2 is YYNGEE in the germline V gene. CDR3 nucleotide sequence: TGTGCCAGCAGCCAAGGGAGCCTCGGCACAGATACGCAGTATTTT. This gives the protein CASSQGSLGTDTQYF.

The rearrangement uses TRBV28 and TRBJ1-1; D might be TRBD1 (6 bases). Per germline, CDR1 MDHEN and CDR2 SYDVKM. Trimming removed 5 bases from V and 4 bases from J, with 14 bases in between. The CDR3 consists of 14 residues. CDR3 DNA: TGTGCCAGCAGTGACCCCCGGGGGCGCACTGAAGCTTTCTTT. Encoded protein: CASSDPRGRTEAFF.

The gene calls are TRBV27 and TRBJ2-5; 9 bases agree with TRBD1. The DNA end is a closer match to TRBJ2-7, so the J assignment may be wrong. There are 17 residues in the CDR3. The V gene's germline CDR1 is MNHEY and CDR2 SMNVEV (reference sequence). CDR3 residues: CASSLAHTGQGTYEQYF. In nucleotides, the CDR3 is TGTGCCAGCAGCTTGGCCCATACGGGACAGGGTACCTACGAGCAGTACTTC.

The V gene is TRBV21-1, the J gene TRBJ1-3; TRBD1, the D gene given by the table, was not confirmed from the DNA. TRBV21-1 is shown as a pseudogene. The CDR3 totals 17 residues. CDR3: CASSTRTGDHSGNTIYF. The DNA of the CDR3 is TGTGCCAGCAGCACGAGGACAGGGGATCACTCTGGAAACACCATATATTTT.